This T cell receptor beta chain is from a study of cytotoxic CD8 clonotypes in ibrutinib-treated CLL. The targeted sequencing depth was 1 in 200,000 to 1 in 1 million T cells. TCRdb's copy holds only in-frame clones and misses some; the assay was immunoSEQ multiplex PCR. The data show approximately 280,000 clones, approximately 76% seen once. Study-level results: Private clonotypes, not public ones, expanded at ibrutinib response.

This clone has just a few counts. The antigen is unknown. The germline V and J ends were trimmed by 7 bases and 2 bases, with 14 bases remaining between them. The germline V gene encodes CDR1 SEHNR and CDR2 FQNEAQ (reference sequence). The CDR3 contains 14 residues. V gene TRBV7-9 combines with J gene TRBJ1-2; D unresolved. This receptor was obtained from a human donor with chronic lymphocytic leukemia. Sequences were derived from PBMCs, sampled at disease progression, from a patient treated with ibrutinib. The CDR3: CASTQKEGNYGYTF. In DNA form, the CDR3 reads TGTGCCAGCACCCAAAAGGAAGGGAACTATGGCTACACCTTC. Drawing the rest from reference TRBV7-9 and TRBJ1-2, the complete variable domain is DTGVSQNPRHKITKRGQNVTFRCDPISEHNRLYWYRQTLGQGPEFLTYFQNEAQLEKSRLLSDRFSAERPKGSFSTLEIQRTEQGDSAMYLCASTQKEGNYGYTFGSGTRLTVV.